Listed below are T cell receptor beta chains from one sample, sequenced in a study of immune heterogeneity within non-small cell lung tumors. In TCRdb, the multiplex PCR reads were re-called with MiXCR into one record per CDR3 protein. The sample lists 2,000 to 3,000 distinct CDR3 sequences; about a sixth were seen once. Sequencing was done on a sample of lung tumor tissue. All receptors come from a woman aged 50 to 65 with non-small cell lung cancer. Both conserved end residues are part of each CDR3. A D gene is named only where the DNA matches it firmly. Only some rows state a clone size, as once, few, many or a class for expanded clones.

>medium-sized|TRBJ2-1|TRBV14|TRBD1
TGTGCCAGCAGCAAAGGACAGGGGGCTGGCAATGAGCAGTTCTTC
CASSKGQGAGNEQFF
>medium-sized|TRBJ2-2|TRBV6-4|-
TGTGCCAGTACACCTTCCGCGAACACCGGGGAGCTGTTTTTT
CASTPSANTGELFF
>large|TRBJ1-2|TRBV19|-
TGTGCCAGTAGTATGAGGGGGGGCTATGGCTACACCTTC
CASSMRGGYGYTF
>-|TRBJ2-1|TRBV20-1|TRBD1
TGCAGTGCTAGAGACAGGGGGTCTGGGTATGAGCAGTTCTTC
CSARDRGSGYEQFF
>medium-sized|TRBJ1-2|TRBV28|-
TGTGCCAGCAGTTCTCCTGGGGGCGCGAGGGATGGCTACACCTTC
CASSSPGGARDGYTF
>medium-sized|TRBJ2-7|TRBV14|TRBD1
TGTGCCAGCAGCCAAGGACGGACAGGGTATTGGGAGCAGTACTTC
CASSQGRTGYWEQYF
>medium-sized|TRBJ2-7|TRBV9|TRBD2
TGTGCCAGCAGCGTAGGGTTGCCGACGGGACTAGCGGTATCCGAGCAGTACTTC
CASSVGLPTGLAVSEQYF
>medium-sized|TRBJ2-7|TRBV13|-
TGTGCCAGCAGCTTTGGGGAAATGGGCGAGCAGTACTTC
CASSFGEMGEQYF
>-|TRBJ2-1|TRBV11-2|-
TGTGCCAGCAGCTTAGCAGCCTTCGGTGAGCAGTTCTTC
CASSLAAFGEQFF
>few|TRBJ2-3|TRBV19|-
TGTGCCAGTAGTGATAAAGGGGCGGATACGCAGTATTTT
CASSDKGADTQYF
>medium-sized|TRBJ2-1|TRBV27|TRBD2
TGTGCCAGCAGTCCTGTGGCGGGGGGCTACAATGAGCAGTTCTTC
CASSPVAGGYNEQFF
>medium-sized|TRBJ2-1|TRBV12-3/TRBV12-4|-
TGTGCCAGCAGTTTCGACAGTGCCTACAATGAGCAGTTCTTC
CASSFDSAYNEQFF
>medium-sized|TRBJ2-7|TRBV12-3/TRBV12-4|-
TGTGCCAGCAGTTTATGGTCGGGCTACGAGCAGTACTTC
CASSLWSGYEQYF
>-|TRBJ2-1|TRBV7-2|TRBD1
TGTGCCAGCAGCCACGGGACAGGGGTACGGGAGCAGTTCTTC
CASSHGTGVREQFF
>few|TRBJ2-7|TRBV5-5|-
TGTGCCAGCAGCGTGACCCCGGGACACTCCTACGAGCAGTACTTC
CASSVTPGHSYEQYF
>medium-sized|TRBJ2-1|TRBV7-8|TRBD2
TGTGCCAGCAGCTTAGCCACCACTAGCGGGGTTAACAATGAGCAGTTCTTC
CASSLATTSGVNNEQFF
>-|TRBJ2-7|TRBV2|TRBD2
TGTGCCAGCAGTGAAAGGAGACTAGCCGACGAGCAGTACTTC
CASSERRLADEQYF
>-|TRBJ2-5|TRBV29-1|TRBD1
TGCAGCGGCGGACAGGGGGCATGGGAGACCCAGTACTTC
CSGGQGAWETQYF